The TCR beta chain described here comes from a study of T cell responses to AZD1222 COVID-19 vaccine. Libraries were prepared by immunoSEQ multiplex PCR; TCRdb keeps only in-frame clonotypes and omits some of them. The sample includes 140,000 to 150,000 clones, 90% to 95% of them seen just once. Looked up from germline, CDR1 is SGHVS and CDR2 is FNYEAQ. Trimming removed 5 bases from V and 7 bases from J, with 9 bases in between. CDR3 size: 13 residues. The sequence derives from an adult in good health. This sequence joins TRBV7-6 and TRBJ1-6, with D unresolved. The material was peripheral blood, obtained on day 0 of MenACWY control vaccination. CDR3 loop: CASSRTPNSPLHF. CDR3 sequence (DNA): TGTGCCAGCAGCCGAACGCCAAATTCACCCCTCCACTTT.